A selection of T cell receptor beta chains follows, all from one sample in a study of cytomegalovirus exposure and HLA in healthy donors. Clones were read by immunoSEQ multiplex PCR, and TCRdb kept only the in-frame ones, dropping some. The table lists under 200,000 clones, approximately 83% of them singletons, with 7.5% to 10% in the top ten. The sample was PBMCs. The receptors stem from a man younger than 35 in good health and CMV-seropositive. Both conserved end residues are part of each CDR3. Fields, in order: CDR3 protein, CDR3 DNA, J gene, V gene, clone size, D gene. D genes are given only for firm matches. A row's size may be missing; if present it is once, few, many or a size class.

cdr3_aa: CASSVEDRGNIQYF
cdr3_nt: TGTGCCAGCAGCGTAGAGGACAGGGGAAACATTCAGTACTTC
j_call: TRBJ2-4
v_call: TRBV9
clone_size: NA
d_call: TRBD1

cdr3_aa: CASREFGGVEFYEQYF
cdr3_nt: TGTGCCAGCAGAGAATTCGGGGGAGTTGAATTCTACGAGCAGTACTTC
j_call: TRBJ2-7
v_call: TRBV6-1
clone_size: NA
d_call: NA

cdr3_aa: CASSLGVGGQGYNEQFF
cdr3_nt: TGTGCCAGCAGCTTGGGGGTGGGGGGACAGGGGTACAATGAGCAGTTCTTC
j_call: TRBJ2-1
v_call: TRBV7-6
clone_size: NA
d_call: TRBD1

cdr3_aa: CASSPLTVNTEAFF
cdr3_nt: TGTGCCAGCTCACCACTAACGGTGAACACTGAAGCTTTCTTT
j_call: TRBJ1-1
v_call: TRBV18
clone_size: few
d_call: NA

cdr3_aa: CASSPRGRGYNEQFF
cdr3_nt: TGTGCCAGCAGTCCCCGAGGGCGAGGCTACAATGAGCAGTTCTTC
j_call: TRBJ2-1
v_call: TRBV27
clone_size: NA
d_call: NA

cdr3_aa: CASTLGLYDGEQYF
cdr3_nt: TGTGCCAGCACCCTGGGACTTTACGATGGCGAGCAGTACTTC
j_call: TRBJ2-7
v_call: TRBV13
clone_size: few
d_call: NA

cdr3_aa: CASSPVTGGGSPLHF
cdr3_nt: TGTGCCAGCAGCCCCGTGACAGGGGGAGGTTCACCCCTCCACTTT
j_call: TRBJ1-6
v_call: TRBV7-9
clone_size: NA
d_call: TRBD1

cdr3_aa: CASSSGAGENTEAFF
cdr3_nt: TGTGCCAGCAGTTCCGGGGCGGGAGAGAACACTGAAGCTTTCTTT
j_call: TRBJ1-1
v_call: TRBV6-5
clone_size: few
d_call: NA

cdr3_aa: CASSLSYNEQFF
cdr3_nt: TGTGCCAGCAGTCTCTCCTACAATGAGCAGTTCTTC
j_call: TRBJ2-1
v_call: TRBV6-1
clone_size: NA
d_call: NA

cdr3_aa: CASSFSGGADEQYF
cdr3_nt: TGTGCCAGCAGTTTTTCGGGGGGTGCGGACGAGCAGTACTTC
j_call: TRBJ2-7
v_call: TRBV27
clone_size: NA
d_call: TRBD2

cdr3_aa: CASSLVQGQGYTF
cdr3_nt: TGCGCCAGCAGCTTGGTACAGGGTCAAGGCTACACCTTC
j_call: TRBJ1-2
v_call: TRBV5-1
clone_size: NA
d_call: NA

cdr3_aa: CASSLGGLDGDTEAFF
cdr3_nt: TGTGCCAGCAGCTTGGGAGGACTTGACGGCGACACTGAAGCTTTCTTT
j_call: TRBJ1-1
v_call: TRBV5-6
clone_size: NA
d_call: NA

cdr3_aa: CASSLSQGAYNSPLHF
cdr3_nt: TGTGCCAGCTCACTATCACAGGGAGCCTATAATTCACCCCTCCACTTT
j_call: TRBJ1-6
v_call: TRBV18
clone_size: NA
d_call: NA

cdr3_aa: CASSSGGTDTQYF
cdr3_nt: TGTGCCAGCAGCTCGGGGGGCACAGATACGCAGTATTTT
j_call: TRBJ2-3
v_call: TRBV13
clone_size: NA
d_call: NA

cdr3_aa: CASSDRYYEQYF
cdr3_nt: TGTGCCAGCAGTGACCGATACTACGAGCAGTACTTC
j_call: TRBJ2-7
v_call: TRBV6-4
clone_size: NA
d_call: NA

cdr3_aa: CASSLGAKRGYTF
cdr3_nt: TGTGCCAGCAGCCTGGGGGCCAAGAGGGGCTACACCTTC
j_call: TRBJ1-2
v_call: TRBV7-8
clone_size: once
d_call: NA

cdr3_aa: CASSAHRVWETQYF
cdr3_nt: TGTGCCAGCAGTGCCCACAGGGTGTGGGAGACCCAGTACTTC
j_call: TRBJ2-5
v_call: TRBV6-5
clone_size: once
d_call: NA

cdr3_aa: CASSLEMRDIRKYF
cdr3_nt: TGTGCCAGCAGCTTAGAAATGAGGGATATTCGTAAGTACTTC
j_call: TRBJ2-7
v_call: TRBV7-2
clone_size: NA
d_call: NA

cdr3_aa: CASSPWTGETQYF
cdr3_nt: TGTGCCAGCAGTCCGTGGACAGGAGAGACCCAGTACTTC
j_call: TRBJ2-5
v_call: TRBV27
clone_size: NA
d_call: TRBD1

cdr3_aa: CASTDASGGDTDTQYF
cdr3_nt: TGCGCCAGCACCGATGCTAGCGGGGGGGATACAGATACGCAGTATTTT
j_call: TRBJ2-3
v_call: TRBV5-1
clone_size: NA
d_call: TRBD2

cdr3_aa: CASSATGGPNQPQHF
cdr3_nt: TGTGCCAGCAGCGCGACAGGGGGGCCAAATCAGCCCCAGCATTTT
j_call: TRBJ1-5
v_call: TRBV9
clone_size: NA
d_call: TRBD1